Sequencing of this T cell receptor beta chain was carried out in a study of STAT5B mutations in CD4+ large granular lymphocyte leukemia. The study, taken as a whole, reports: 25% of private leukemic clonotypes occurred rarely in other patients' non-leukemic repertoires. Patient CD4-sorted repertoires stayed more clonal than healthy ones after leukemic-clone removal. Top patient clones used TRBV06 genes more often: 8/27 versus 2/35 in controls.

The protocol was immunoSEQ multiplex PCR, while the TCRdb copy is restricted to in-frame clones and leaves out a portion. The table has under 40,000 clones, more than 75% seen once; the top ten hold roughly 1.9%. CDR1 MGHRA and CDR2 YSYEKL come from the germline V gene. The CDR3 is made up of 18 amino acids. V was pared by 2 bases and J by 0 bases, with 14 bases between. Concerning this clone itself: Antigen specificity is unknown.

This receptor was obtained from a human donor in good health. The sequenced sample was CD4+ T cells from blood buffy coats. J is TRBJ2-6 and V is TRBV4-1; D may be TRBD1 (6 bases). CDR3 in DNA: TGCGCCAGCAGCCAAAAGGACAGCTTTAGCTCTGGGGCCAACGTCCTGACTTTC. Protein: CASSQKDSFSSGANVLTF.